The 6 T cell receptor beta chains reported below all come from one sample, sequenced in a study of blood T cell repertoires in COVID-19. Assay: immunoSEQ multiplex PCR; the TCRdb copy retains only in-frame clones and omits some. The sample includes 86,000 or so clones, 91% seen only once; the top ten take about 1.9%. Specimen: peripheral blood. The receptors here all came from a woman between 45 and 65 years old in a cohort sampled during active COVID-19.

This clone turned up a few times. The chain employs TRBV10-3 and TRBJ2-1; D remains ambiguous. Germline assignment: CDR1 ENHRY and CDR2 SYGVKD. V shed 4 bases and J shed 6 bases, with 13 bases lying between them. The CDR3 spans 14 residues. CDR3 in amino acids: CAISAPPGTNEQFF. The CDR3 region has the DNA TGTGCCATCAGTGCTCCCCCAGGCACCAATGAGCAGTTCTTC.

This chain links TRBV5-1 with TRBJ2-2; 8 bases match TRBD2. The length of the CDR3 is 17 residues. CDR1 SGHRS and CDR2 YFSETQ come from the germline V gene. Losses at the gene ends were 0 bases for V and 4 bases for J; bases not matched to a gene: 8. In nucleotides, the CDR3 is TGCGCCAGCAGCTTGGGGCCTAGCGGGCGTAGCACCGGGGAGCTGTTTTTT. It encodes CASSLGPSGRSTGELFF.

The V and J genes are TRBV5-1 and TRBJ1-2; 8 nucleotides align to TRBD1. This CDR3 contains 15 residues. V dropped 4 bases and J dropped 8; count of bases not matched to a gene: 13. Germline CDR1 reads SGHRS; CDR2 reads YFSETQ. CDR3 in amino acids: CASSAAGTGGEGYTF. The CDR3 DNA is TGCGCCAGCAGCGCGGCCGGGACAGGAGGGGAGGGCTACACCTTC.

This clone was observed a few times. This sequence joins TRBV3-1 (or the pseudogene TRBV3-2) and TRBJ1-2; 8 nucleotides agree with TRBD1. This CDR3 spans 14 amino acids. The germline V gene has CDR1 LGHDT and CDR2 YNNKEL (reference sequence). V lost 2 bases, J lost 5 bases, and 4 bases stayed unmatched. The CDR3 nucleotides are TGTGCCAGCAGCCAAACAGGGGGACCATATGGCTACACCTTC. Translated: CASSQTGGPYGYTF.

The rearrangement links TRBV7-8 to TRBJ2-7; 8 nucleotides match TRBD2. The CDR3 extends over 18 amino acids. V was pared by 5 bases and J by 1 base, with 16 bases of the junction left unmatched. Germline lookup yields CDR1 SGHVS and CDR2 FQNEAQ. The CDR3 DNA reads TGTGCCAGCAGCCCCCCGAGGATCGGGGGGGCGGAGTCCTACGAGCAGTACTTC. Its translation: CASSPPRIGGAESYEQYF.

The chain links TRBV18 to TRBJ2-2, with TRBD1 as a possible D gene (5 bases). V dropped 3 bases and J dropped 1 base, with 6 bases sitting between them. The CDR3 totals 14 residues. In germline, CDR1 is KGHSH, CDR2 LQKENI. The CDR3 reads CASSPTVNTGELFF. In DNA, the CDR3 is TGTGCCAGCTCACCGACAGTGAACACCGGGGAGCTGTTTTTT. Complete variable domain (other parts from reference TRBV18 and TRBJ2-2): NAGVMQNPRHLVRRRGQEARLRCSPMKGHSHVYWYRQLPEEGLKFMVYLQKENIIDESGMPKERFSAEFPKEGPSILRIQQVVRGDSAAYFCASSPTVNTGELFFGEGSRLTVL.